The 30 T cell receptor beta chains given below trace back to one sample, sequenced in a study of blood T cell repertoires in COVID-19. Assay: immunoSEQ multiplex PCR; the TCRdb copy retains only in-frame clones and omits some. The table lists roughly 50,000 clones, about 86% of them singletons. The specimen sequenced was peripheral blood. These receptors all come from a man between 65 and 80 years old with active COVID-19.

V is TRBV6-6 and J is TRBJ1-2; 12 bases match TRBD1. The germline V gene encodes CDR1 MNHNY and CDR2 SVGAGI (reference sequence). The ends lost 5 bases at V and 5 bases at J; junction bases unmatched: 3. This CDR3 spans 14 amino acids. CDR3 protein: CASSQGQGAYGYTF. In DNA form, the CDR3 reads TGTGCCAGCAGTCAGGGACAGGGGGCTTATGGCTACACCTTC.

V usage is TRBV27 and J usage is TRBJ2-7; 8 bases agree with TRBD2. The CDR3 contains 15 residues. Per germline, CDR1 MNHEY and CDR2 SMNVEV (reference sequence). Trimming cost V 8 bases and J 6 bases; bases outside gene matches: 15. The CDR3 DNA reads TGTGCCAGCGCGCCGGCCGGCGGGGGGCAGAGCGAGCAGTACTTC. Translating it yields CASAPAGGGQSEQYF.

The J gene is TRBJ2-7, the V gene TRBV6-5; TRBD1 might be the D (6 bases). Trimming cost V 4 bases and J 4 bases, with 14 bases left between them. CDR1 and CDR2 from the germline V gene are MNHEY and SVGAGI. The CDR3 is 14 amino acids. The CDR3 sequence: CASSSTGSRYEQYF. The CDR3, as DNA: TGTGCCAGCAGTTCTACAGGGTCGAGGTACGAGCAGTACTTC.

This CDR3 reads CASSYGPLTGWGDQPQHF. CDR3 in DNA: TGTGCCAGCAGTTACGGTCCCCTGACAGGGTGGGGGGATCAGCCCCAGCATTTT. The V gene is TRBV6-2 or TRBV6-3, the J gene TRBJ1-5; 7 bases are a match to TRBD1. There are 18 residues in the CDR3. With 2 bases clipped from V and 5 bases from J, the junction kept 15 bases outside the gene matches. The germline CDR1 and CDR2 sequences are MNHEY and SVGEGT.

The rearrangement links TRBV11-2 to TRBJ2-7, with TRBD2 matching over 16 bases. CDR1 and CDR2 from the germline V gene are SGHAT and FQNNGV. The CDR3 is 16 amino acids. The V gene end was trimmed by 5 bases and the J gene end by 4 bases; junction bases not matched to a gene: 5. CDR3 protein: CASSTGLAGGLYEQYF. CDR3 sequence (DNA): TGTGCCAGCAGCACGGGACTAGCGGGGGGGTTGTACGAGCAGTACTTC.

The CDR3 region has the DNA TGTGCCAGCAGCCAAGTCGGGAGCGAGCAGTACTTC. The encoded protein is CASSQVGSEQYF. V and J are TRBV3-1 (or the pseudogene TRBV3-2) and TRBJ2-7, with D maybe TRBD2 (6 bases). Per germline, CDR1 LGHDT and CDR2 YNNKEL (reference sequence). This CDR3 has 12 amino acids. Trimming pared 1 base from V and 6 bases from J, leaving 7 bases between.

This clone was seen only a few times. The CDR3 DNA reads TGTGCCAGCAGCCCTGGGACTGAAGAGCAGTTCTTC. It is translated as CASSPGTEEQFF. V gene TRBV7-9 combines with J gene TRBJ2-1, with D possibly matching TRBD2 (6 bases). V dropped 5 bases and J dropped 10 bases, with 12 bases sitting between them. Germline CDR1 reads SEHNR; CDR2 reads FQNEAQ (reference sequence). The CDR3 totals 12 residues. Full variable domain (remainder filled in from reference TRBV7-9 and TRBJ2-1): DTGVSQNPRHKITKRGQNVTFRCDPISEHNRLYWYRQTLGQGPEFLTYFQNEAQLEKSRLLSDRFSAERPKGSFSTLEIQRTEQGDSAMYLCASSPGTEEQFFGPGTRLTVL.

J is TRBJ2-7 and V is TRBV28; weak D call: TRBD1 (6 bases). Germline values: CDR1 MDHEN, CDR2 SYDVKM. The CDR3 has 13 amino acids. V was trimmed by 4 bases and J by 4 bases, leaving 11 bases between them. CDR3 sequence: CASSYPGTYEQYF. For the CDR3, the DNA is TGTGCCAGCAGTTACCCAGGGACATACGAGCAGTACTTC.

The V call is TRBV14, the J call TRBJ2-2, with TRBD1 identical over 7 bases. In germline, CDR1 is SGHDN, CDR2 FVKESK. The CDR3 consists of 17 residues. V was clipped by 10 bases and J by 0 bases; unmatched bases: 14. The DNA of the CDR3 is TGTGCCATAGCAGCCGGGACAGCTCCGCCGAACACCGGGGAGCTGTTTTTT. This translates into CAIAAGTAPPNTGELFF. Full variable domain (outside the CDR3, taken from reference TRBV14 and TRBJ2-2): EAGVTQFPSHSVIEKGQTVTLRCDPISGHDNLYWYRRVMGKEIKFLLHFVKESKQDESGMPNNRFLAERTGGTYSTLKVQPAELEDSGVYFCAIAAGTAPPNTGELFFGEGSRLTVL.

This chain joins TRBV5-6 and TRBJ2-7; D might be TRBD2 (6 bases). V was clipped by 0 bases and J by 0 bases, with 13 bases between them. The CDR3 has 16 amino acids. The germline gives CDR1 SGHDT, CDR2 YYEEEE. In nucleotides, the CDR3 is TGTGCCAGCAGCTTGGAGGAGGGCTTGAGCTCCTACGAGCAGTACTTC. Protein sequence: CASSLEEGLSSYEQYF.

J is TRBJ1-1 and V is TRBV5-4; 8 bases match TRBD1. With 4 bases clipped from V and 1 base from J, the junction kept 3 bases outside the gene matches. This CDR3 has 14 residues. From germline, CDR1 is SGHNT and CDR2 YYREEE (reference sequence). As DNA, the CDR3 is TGTGCCAGCAGCGGGGACAGGTGGAACACTGAAGCTTTCTTT. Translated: CASSGDRWNTEAFF.

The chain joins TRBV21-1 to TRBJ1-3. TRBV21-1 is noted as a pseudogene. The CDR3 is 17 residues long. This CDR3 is CASSTQPPPGSENTIYF. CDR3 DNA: TGTGCCAGCAGCACTCAACCCCCCCCGGGTTCGGAAAACACCATATATTTT.

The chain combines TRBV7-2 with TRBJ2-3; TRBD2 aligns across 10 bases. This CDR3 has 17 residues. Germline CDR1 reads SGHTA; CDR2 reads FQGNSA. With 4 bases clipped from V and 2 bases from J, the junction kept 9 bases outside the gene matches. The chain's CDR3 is CASSSPLAGANTDTQYF. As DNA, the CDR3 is TGTGCCAGCAGCTCACCTCTAGCGGGGGCGAACACAGATACGCAGTATTTT.

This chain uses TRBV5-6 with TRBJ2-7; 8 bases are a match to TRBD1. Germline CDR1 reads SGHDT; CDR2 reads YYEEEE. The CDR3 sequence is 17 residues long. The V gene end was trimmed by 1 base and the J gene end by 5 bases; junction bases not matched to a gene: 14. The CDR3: CASSLWVRTGRGDEQYF. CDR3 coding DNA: TGTGCCAGCAGCTTGTGGGTAAGGACAGGGAGAGGTGACGAGCAGTACTTC.

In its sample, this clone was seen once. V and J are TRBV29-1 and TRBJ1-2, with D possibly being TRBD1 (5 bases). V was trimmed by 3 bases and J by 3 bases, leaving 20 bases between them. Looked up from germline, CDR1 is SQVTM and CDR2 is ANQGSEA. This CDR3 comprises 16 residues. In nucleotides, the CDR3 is TGCAGCGTTGATTCGGCAGGGAAGCCCTCGGACTATGGCTACACCTTC. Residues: CSVDSAGKPSDYGYTF.

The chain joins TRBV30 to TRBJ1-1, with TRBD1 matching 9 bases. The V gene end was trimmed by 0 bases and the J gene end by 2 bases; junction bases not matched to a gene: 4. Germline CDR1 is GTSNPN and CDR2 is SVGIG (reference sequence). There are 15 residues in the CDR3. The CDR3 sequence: CAWSVGQGRNTEAFF. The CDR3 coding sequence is TGTGCCTGGAGTGTAGGACAGGGGAGAAACACTGAAGCTTTCTTT. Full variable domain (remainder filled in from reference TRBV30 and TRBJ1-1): SQTIHQWPATLVQPVGSPLSLECTVEGTSNPNLYWYRQAAGRGLQLLFYSVGIGQISSEVPQNLSASRPQDRQFILSSKKLLLSDSGFYLCAWSVGQGRNTEAFFGQGTRLTVV.

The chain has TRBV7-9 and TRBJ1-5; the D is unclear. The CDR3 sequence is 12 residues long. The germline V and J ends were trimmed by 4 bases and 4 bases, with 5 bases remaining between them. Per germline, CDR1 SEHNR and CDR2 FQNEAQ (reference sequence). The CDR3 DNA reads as TGTGCCAGCAGCTCCCCTAATCAGCCCCAGCATTTT. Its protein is CASSSPNQPQHF. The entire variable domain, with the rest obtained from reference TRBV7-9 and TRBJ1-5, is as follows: DTGVSQNPRHKITKRGQNVTFRCDPISEHNRLYWYRQTLGQGPEFLTYFQNEAQLEKSRLLSDRFSAERPKGSFSTLEIQRTEQGDSAMYLCASSSPNQPQHFGDGTRLSIL.

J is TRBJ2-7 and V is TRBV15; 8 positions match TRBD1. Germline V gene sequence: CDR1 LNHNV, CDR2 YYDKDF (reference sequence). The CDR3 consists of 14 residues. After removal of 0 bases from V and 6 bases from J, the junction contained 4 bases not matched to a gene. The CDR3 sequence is CATSRDAGGGEQYF. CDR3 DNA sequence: TGTGCCACCAGCAGAGATGCAGGGGGCGGCGAGCAGTACTTC.

This CDR3 reads CASSIAWRRANYGYTF. DNA for the CDR3: TGTGCCAGTAGTATAGCCTGGCGGAGAGCTAACTATGGCTACACCTTC. This chain uses TRBV19 with TRBJ1-2; D is ambiguous. The germline V and J ends were trimmed by 1 base and 0 bases, with 12 bases remaining between them. This CDR3 has 16 residues. Germline-derived CDR1 and CDR2 are LNHDA and SQIVND (reference sequence).

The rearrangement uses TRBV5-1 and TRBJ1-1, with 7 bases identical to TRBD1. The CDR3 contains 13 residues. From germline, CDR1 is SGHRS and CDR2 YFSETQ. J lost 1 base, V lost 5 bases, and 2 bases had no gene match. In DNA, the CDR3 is TGCGCCAGCAGATCAGGGGGGAACACTGAAGCTTTCTTT. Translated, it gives CASRSGGNTEAFF.

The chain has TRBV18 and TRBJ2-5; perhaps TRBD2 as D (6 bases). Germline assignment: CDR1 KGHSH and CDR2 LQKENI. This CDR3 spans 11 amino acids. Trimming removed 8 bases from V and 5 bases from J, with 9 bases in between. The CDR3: CASRLVETQYF. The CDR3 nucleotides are TGTGCCAGCAGACTAGTGGAGACCCAGTACTTC.

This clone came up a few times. In DNA form, the CDR3 reads TGCGCCAGCAGCCAAGAAGCAGGCAACAATCAGCCCCAGCATTTT. Translating gives CASSQEAGNNQPQHF. This rearrangement joins TRBV4-3 to TRBJ1-5; D gene uncertain. V lost 0 bases, J lost 3 bases, and 9 bases lay in between. The CDR3 totals 15 residues. Germline loops: CDR1 LGHNA, CDR2 YSLEER.

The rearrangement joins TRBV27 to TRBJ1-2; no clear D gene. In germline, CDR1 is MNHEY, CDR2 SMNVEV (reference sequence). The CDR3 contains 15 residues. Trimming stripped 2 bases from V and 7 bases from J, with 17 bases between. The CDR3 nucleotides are TGTGCCAGCAGTTTAATGGCGGGATGGGTACGTGGCTACACCTTC. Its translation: CASSLMAGWVRGYTF.

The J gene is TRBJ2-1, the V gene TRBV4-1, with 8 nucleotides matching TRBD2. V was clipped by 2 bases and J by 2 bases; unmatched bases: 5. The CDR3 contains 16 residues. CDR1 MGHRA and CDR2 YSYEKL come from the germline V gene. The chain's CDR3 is CASSQTLAGPYNEQFF. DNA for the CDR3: TGCGCCAGCAGCCAAACTTTAGCGGGGCCCTACAATGAGCAGTTCTTC.

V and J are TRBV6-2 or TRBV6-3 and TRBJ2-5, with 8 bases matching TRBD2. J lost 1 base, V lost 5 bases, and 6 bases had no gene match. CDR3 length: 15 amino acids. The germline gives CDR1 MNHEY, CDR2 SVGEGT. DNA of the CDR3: TGTGCCAGCAGTACCAGGCGGGGGGCCCAAGAGACCCAGTACTTC. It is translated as CASSTRRGAQETQYF.

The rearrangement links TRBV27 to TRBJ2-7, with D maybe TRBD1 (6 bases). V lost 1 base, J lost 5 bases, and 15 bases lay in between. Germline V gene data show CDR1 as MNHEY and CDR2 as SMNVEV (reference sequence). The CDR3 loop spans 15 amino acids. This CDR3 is CASSLYFTGLHEQYF. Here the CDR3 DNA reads TGTGCCAGCAGTTTATATTTTACAGGGCTACACGAGCAGTACTTC.

Here the CDR3 reads CASSERLGSSSGNTIYF. The CDR3 coding sequence is TGTGCCAGCAGTGAAAGGTTGGGGAGTAGCTCTGGAAACACCATATATTTT. This rearrangement joins TRBV2 to TRBJ1-3; D gene unclear. This CDR3 has 17 residues. In germline, CDR1 is SNHLY, CDR2 FYNNEI. V was cut by 2 bases and J by 0 bases, with 14 bases left in between.

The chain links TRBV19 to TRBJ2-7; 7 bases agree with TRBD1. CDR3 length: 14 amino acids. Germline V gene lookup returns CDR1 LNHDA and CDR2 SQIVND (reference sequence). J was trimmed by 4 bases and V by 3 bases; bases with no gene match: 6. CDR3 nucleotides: TGTGCCAGTAGTATCGTGACAGGGAAGTACGAGCAGTACTTC. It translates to CASSIVTGKYEQYF. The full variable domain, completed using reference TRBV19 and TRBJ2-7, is DGGITQSPKYLFRKEGQNVTLSCEQNLNHDAMYWYRQDPGQGLRLIYYSQIVNDFQKGDIAEGYSVSREKKESFPLTVTSAQKNPTAFYLCASSIVTGKYEQYFGPGTRLTVT.

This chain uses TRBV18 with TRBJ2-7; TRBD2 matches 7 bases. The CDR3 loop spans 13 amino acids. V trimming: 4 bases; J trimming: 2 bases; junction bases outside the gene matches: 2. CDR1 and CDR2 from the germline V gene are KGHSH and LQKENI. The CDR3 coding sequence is TGTGCCAGCTCACTCCGGGAGGCCTACGAGCAGTACTTC. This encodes CASSLREAYEQYF.

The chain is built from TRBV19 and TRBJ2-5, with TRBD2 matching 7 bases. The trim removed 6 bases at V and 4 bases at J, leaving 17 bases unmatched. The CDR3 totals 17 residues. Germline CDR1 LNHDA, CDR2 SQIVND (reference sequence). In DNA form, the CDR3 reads TGTGCCAGTAGCCAAGGACCGGCGCGGGGGTTCGGAGAGACCCAGTACTTC. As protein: CASSQGPARGFGETQYF.